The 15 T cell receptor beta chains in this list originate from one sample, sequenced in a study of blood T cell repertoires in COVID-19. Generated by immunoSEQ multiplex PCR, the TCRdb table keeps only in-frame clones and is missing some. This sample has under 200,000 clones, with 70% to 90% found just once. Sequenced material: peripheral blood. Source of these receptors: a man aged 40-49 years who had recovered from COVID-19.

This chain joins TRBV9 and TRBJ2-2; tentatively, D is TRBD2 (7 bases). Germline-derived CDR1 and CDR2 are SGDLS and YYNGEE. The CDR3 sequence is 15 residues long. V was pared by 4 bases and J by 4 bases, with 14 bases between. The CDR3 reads CASSPVGGGTGELFF. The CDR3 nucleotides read TGTGCCAGCAGCCCAGTGGGAGGGGGCACCGGGGAGCTGTTTTTT.

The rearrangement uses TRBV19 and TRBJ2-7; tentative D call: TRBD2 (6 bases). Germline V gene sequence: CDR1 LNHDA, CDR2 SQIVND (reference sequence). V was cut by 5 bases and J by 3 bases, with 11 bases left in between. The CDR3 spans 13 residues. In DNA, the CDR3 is TGTGCCAGTAGTGACGGGACTTTCTACGAGCAGTACTTC. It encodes CASSDGTFYEQYF.

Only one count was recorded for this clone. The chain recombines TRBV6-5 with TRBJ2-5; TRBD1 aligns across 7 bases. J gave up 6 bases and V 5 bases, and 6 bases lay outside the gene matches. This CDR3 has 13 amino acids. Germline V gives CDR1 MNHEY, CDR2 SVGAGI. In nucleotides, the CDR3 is TGTGCCAGCAGTCAGACAGGGTTTAAGACCCAGTACTTC. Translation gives CASSQTGFKTQYF.

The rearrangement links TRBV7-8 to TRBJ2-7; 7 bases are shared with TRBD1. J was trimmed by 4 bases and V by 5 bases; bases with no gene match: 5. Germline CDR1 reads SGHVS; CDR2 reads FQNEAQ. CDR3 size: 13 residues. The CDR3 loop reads CASSPRDRYEQYF. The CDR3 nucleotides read TGTGCCAGCAGCCCCCGGGACAGATACGAGCAGTACTTC.

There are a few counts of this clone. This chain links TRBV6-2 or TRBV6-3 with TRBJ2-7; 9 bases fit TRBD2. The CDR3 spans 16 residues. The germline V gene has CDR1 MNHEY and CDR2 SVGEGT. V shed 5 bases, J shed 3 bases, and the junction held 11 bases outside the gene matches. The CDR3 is CASSTLQTSGLYEQYF. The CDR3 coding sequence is TGTGCCAGCAGTACTCTCCAGACTAGCGGCCTCTACGAGCAGTACTTC.

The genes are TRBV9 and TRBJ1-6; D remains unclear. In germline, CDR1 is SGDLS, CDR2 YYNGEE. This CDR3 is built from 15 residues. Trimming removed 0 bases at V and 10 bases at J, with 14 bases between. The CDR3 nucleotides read TGTGCCAGCAGCGTAGGAGGAGGAGGAAAGTCACCCCTCCACTTT. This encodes CASSVGGGGKSPLHF.

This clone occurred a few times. CDR3 DNA sequence: TGTGCCATCAGTGAGTCGAGGGCAGGGGCTCTTACTGGGGGTGAGCAGTACTTC. As protein: CAISESRAGALTGGEQYF. The V call is TRBV10-3, the J call TRBJ2-7, with a possible D match to TRBD1 (6 bases). Germline-derived CDR1 and CDR2 are ENHRY and SYGVKD. The V end was cut by 0 bases, the J end by 7 bases, with 25 bases between. The CDR3 consists of 18 residues.

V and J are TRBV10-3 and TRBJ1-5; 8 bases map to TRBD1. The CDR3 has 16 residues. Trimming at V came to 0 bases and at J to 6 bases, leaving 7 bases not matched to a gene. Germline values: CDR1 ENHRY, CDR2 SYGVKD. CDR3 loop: CAISESRQGAGQPQHF. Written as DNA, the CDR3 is TGTGCCATCAGTGAGTCGAGGCAGGGGGCTGGTCAGCCCCAGCATTTT.

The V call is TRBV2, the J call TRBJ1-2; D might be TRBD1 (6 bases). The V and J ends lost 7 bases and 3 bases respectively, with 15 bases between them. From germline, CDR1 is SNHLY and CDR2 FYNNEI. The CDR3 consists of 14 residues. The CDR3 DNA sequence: TGTGCCAGCACCATGGGGGGGCGCGACTATGGCTACACCTTC. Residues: CASTMGGRDYGYTF. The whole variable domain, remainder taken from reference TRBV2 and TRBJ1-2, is EPEVTQTPSHQVTQMGQEVILRCVPISNHLYFYWYRQILGQKVEFLVSFYNNEISEKSEIFDDQFSVERPDGSNFTLKIRSTKLEDSAMYFCASTMGGRDYGYTFGSGTRLTVV.

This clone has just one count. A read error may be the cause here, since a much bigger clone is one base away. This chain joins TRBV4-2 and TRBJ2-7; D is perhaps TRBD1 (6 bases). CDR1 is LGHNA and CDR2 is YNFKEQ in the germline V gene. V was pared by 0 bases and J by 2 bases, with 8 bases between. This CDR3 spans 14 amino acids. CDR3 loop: CASSQDTGTYEQYF. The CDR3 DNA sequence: TGTGCCAGCAGCCAAGATACAGGGACCTACGAGCAGTACTTC.

The CDR3 reads CSTGTVGAEAFF. As DNA, the CDR3 is TGCAGCACGGGGACAGTTGGCGCTGAAGCTTTCTTT. The chain combines TRBV29-1 with TRBJ1-1; TRBD1 agrees at 7 bases. The CDR3 has 12 residues. The trim removed 8 bases at V and 6 bases at J, leaving 9 bases unmatched. Germline V gives CDR1 SQVTM, CDR2 ANQGSEA.

The CDR3 nucleotides are TGTGCCAGTAGTTTGGGGCAGTATAGCAATCAGCCCCAGCATTTT. Translated, it gives CASSLGQYSNQPQHF. The V call is TRBV19, the J call TRBJ1-5, with D possibly matching TRBD1 (5 bases). Germline V lookup: CDR1 LNHDA, CDR2 SQIVND (reference sequence). The CDR3 extends over 15 amino acids. V was shortened by 5 bases and J by 0 bases, with 11 bases between the two germline ends.

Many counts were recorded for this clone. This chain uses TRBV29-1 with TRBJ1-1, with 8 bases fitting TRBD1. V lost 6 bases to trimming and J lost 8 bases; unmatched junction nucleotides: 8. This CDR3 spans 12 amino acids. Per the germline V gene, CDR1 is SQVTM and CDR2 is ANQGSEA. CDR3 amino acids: CSVVVTGVEAFF. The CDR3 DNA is TGCAGCGTGGTGGTGACAGGGGTAGAAGCTTTCTTT.

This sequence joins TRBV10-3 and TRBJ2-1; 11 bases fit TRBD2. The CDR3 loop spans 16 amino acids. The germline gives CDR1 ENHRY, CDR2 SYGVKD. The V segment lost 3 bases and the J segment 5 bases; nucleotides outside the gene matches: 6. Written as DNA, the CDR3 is TGTGCCATCAGTGAACCTAGCGGGAGGTTCCACAATGAGCAGTTCTTC. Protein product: CAISEPSGRFHNEQFF.

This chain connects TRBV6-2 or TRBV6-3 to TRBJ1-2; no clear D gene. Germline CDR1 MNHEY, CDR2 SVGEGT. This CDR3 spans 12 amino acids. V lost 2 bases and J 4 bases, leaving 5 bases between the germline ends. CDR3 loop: CASSYGFYGYTF. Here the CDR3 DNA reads TGTGCCAGCAGTTACGGCTTCTATGGCTACACCTTC.